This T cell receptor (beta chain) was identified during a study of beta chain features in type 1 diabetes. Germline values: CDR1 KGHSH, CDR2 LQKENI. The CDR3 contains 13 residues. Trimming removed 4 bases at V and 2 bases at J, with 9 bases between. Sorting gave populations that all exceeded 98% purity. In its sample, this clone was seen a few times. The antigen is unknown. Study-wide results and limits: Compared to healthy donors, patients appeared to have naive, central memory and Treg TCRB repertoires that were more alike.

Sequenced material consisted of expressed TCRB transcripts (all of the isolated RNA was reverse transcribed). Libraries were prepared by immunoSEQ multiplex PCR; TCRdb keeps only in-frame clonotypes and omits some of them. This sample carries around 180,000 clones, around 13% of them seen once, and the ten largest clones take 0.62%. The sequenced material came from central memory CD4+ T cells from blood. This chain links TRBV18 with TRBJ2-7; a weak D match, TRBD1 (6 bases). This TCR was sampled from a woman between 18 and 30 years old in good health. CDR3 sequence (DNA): TGTGCCAGCTCACGGGACACGACCTACGAGCAGTACTTC. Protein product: CASSRDTTYEQYF.